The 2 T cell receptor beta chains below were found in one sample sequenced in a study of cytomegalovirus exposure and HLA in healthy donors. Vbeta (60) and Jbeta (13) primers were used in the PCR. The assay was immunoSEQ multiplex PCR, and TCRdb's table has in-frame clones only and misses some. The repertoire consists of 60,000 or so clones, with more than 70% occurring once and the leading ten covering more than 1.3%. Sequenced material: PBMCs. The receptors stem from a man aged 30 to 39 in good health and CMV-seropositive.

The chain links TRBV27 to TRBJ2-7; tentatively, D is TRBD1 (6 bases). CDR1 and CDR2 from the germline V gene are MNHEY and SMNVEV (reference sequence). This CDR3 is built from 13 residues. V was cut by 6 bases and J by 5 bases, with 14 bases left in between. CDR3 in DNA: TGTGCCAGCAGCCCAGGGGTGCTCCACGAGCAGTACTTC. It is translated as CASSPGVLHEQYF.

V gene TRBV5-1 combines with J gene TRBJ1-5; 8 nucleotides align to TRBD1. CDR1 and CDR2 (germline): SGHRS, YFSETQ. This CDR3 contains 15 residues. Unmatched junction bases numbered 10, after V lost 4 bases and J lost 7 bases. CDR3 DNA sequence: TGCGCCAGCAGCCCTGGGCAGGGGGCGAGGCAGCCCCAGCATTTT. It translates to CASSPGQGARQPQHF.